The source of this T cell receptor (beta chain) is a study of blood T cells in healthy people across ages. Next came a second PCR, run for about 7 to 12 cycles, which used a sample-barcoded 5' primer along with a J-beta primer mix. TCRdb reanalysed the 5' RACE reads using MiXCR and keeps one entry per CDR3 protein. The repertoire includes around 870,000 distinct CDR3 sequences, around 28% of them detected once, and 15% to 20% sits in the top ten. V was cut by 2 bases and J by 4 bases, with 11 bases left in between. The CDR3 sequence is 14 residues long. This clonotype was detected ten times or more. The TCR was taken from a woman of 80 years or more in good health. Sequencing was performed on blood. The chain uses TRBV12-3 or TRBV12-4 and TRBJ1-2; D is ambiguous. CDR3 loop: CASSLKDGIYGYTF. CDR3 sequence (DNA): TGTGCCAGCAGTTTAAAGGACGGAATCTATGGCTACACCTTC.